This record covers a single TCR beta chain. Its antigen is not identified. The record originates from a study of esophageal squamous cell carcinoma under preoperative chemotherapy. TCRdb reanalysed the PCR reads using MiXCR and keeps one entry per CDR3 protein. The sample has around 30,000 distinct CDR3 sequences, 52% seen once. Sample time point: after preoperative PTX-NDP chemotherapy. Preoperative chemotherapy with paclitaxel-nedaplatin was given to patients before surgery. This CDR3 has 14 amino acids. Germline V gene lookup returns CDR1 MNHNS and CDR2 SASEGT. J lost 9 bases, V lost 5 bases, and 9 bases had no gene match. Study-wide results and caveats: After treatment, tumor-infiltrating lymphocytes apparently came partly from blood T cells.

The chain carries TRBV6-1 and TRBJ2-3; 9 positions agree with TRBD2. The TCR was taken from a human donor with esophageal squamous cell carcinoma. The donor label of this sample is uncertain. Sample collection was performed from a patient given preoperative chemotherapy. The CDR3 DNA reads TGTGCCAGCAGTCCGGGACTAGCCAACAACACGCAGTATTTT. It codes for CASSPGLANNTQYF.